This T cell receptor beta chain was sequenced during a study of blood T cell repertoires in COVID-19. Study as a whole: Samples came from the United States, Italy and Spain, spanning acute and convalescent COVID-19. The cDNA or gDNA used as material had been derived from T cells, B-cell-depleted T cells, or PBMCs.

As originally analysed: Estimation of nucleated cell counts relied on the amplification of reference gene primers. TCRdb's table, derived via immunoSEQ multiplex PCR, lists solely in-frame clones and lacks some. Clonal size and the V and J genes are those of that table, whereas D and trimming came from the DNA. The sample lists fewer than 250,000 clones, 92% occurring once. CDR1 is SQVTM, CDR2 ANQGSEA, per germline. The CDR3 is 10 amino acids. Unmatched junction bases numbered 0, after V lost 5 bases and J lost 6 bases. This clonotype was obtained from a man aged 30-40 years with COVID-19, enrolled during active disease. The sequenced material came from peripheral blood. This rearrangement joins TRBV29-1 to TRBJ1-1; 7 nucleotides agree with TRBD1. The CDR3, as DNA: TGCAGCGTTACAGGGGCTGAAGCTTTCTTT. As protein: CSVTGAEAFF.